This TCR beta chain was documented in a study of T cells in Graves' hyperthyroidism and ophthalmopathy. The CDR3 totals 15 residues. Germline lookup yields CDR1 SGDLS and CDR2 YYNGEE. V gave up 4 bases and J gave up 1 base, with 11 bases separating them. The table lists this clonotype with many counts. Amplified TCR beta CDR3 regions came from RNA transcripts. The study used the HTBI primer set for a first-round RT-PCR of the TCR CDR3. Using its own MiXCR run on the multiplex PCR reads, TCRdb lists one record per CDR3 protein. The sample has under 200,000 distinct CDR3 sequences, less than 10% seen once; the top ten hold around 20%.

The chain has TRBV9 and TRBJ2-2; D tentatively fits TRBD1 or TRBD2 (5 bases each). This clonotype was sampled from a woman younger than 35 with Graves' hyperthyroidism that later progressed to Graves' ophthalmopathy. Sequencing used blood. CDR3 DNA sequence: TGTGCCAGCAGCCCAGGGACCGGGAACACCGGGGAGCTGTTTTTT. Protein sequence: CASSPGTGNTGELFF.